The rows below give T cell receptor beta chains drawn from one sample of a study of early T cells in non-severe SARS-CoV-2 infection. Each CDR3 protein gets one entry after TCRdb re-called the 5' RACE reads with MiXCR. The sample lists tens of thousands of distinct CDR3 sequences; just over 20% were seen once. Here the sequenced sample was whole blood, taken at baseline. The receptors originated from an adult who was a healthcare worker with PCR-confirmed SARS-CoV-2 infection or an uninfected control (not recorded which). Each CDR3 is given with its conserved first and last residue. The D gene is left open where the match is weak. The size entry is marked missing in some rows and otherwise reads once, few, many or a size class.

v_gene: TRBV10-3
j_gene: TRBJ2-5
abundance: few
d_gene: .
CDR3aa: CATRGEEETQYF
CDR3nt: TGTGCCACCCGCGGGGAGGAAGAGACCCAGTACTTC

v_gene: TRBV30
j_gene: TRBJ1-2
abundance: .
d_gene: .
CDR3aa: CAAKRQPQNYGYTF
CDR3nt: TGTGCCGCAAAACGGCAGCCGCAAAACTATGGCTACACCTTC

v_gene: TRBV6-2/TRBV6-3
j_gene: TRBJ2-7
abundance: once
d_gene: .
CDR3aa: CASSDWSGSYEQYF
CDR3nt: TGTGCCAGCAGTGACTGGAGCGGGTCCTACGAGCAGTACTTC

v_gene: TRBV3-1
j_gene: TRBJ1-6
abundance: few
d_gene: .
CDR3aa: CASSQEVGDYSPLHF
CDR3nt: TGTGCCAGCAGCCAGGAAGTTGGGGACTATTCACCCCTCCACTTT

v_gene: TRBV11-2
j_gene: TRBJ2-5
abundance: few
d_gene: .
CDR3aa: CASSLQGETQYF
CDR3nt: TGTGCCAGCAGCTTACAGGGAGAGACCCAGTACTTC

v_gene: TRBV7-9
j_gene: TRBJ2-1
abundance: many
d_gene: TRBD1
CDR3aa: CASSPKDRLLHEQFF
CDR3nt: TGTGCCAGCAGCCCCAAGGACAGGCTATTGCATGAGCAGTTCTTC

v_gene: TRBV7-3
j_gene: TRBJ2-2
abundance: few
d_gene: .
CDR3aa: CASSLIGTTNTGELFF
CDR3nt: TGTGCCAGCAGCTTAATCGGGACGACGAACACCGGGGAGCTGTTTTTT

v_gene: TRBV6-1
j_gene: TRBJ1-5
abundance: few
d_gene: .
CDR3aa: CASSPWTGNQPQHF
CDR3nt: TGTGCCAGCAGTCCTTGGACAGGCAATCAGCCCCAGCATTTT

v_gene: TRBV6-6
j_gene: TRBJ2-3
abundance: few
d_gene: .
CDR3aa: CASSSPGARGDTQYF
CDR3nt: TGTGCCAGCAGTTCCCCGGGTGCGAGGGGGGATACGCAGTATTTT

v_gene: TRBV12-1
j_gene: TRBJ2-1
abundance: few
d_gene: .
CDR3aa: CASSLGQGESYNEQFF
CDR3nt: TGTGCCAGCAGCTTGGGTCAGGGGGAATCCTACAATGAGCAGTTCTTC